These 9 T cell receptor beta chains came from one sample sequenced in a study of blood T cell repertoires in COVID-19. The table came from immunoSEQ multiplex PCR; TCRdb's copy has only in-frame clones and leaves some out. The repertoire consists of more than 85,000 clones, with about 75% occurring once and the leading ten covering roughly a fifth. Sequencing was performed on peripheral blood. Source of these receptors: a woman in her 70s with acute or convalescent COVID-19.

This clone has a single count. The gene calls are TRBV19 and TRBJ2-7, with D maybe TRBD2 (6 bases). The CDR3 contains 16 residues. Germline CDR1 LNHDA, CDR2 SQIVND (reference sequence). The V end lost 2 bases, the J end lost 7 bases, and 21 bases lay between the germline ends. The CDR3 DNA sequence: TGTGCCAGTAGTATATTCCCCGCGGGGTACCCTGGAGAGCAGTACTTC. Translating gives CASSIFPAGYPGEQYF. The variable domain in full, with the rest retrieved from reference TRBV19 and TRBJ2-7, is DGGITQSPKYLFRKEGQNVTLSCEQNLNHDAMYWYRQDPGQGLRLIYYSQIVNDFQKGDIAEGYSVSREKKESFPLTVTSAQKNPTAFYLCASSIFPAGYPGEQYFGPGTRLTVT.

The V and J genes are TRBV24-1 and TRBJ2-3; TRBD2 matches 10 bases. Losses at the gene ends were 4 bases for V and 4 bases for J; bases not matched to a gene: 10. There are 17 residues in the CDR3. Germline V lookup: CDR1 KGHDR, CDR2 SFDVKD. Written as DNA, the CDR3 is TGTGCCACCAGTGAAGGCCTAGCGGGGGTTTTCCCAGATACGCAGTATTTT. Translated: CATSEGLAGVFPDTQYF.

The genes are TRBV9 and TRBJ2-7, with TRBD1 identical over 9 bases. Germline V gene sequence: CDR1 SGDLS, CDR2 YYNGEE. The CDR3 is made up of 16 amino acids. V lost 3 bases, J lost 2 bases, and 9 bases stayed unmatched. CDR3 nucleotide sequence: TGTGCCAGCAGCGCCGGACAGGGGAGGATCACCTACGAGCAGTACTTC. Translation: CASSAGQGRITYEQYF. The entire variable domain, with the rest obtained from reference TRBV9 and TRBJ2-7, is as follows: DSGVTQTPKHLITATGQRVTLRCSPRSGDLSVYWYQQSLDQGLQFLIQYYNGEERAKGNILERFSAQQFPDLHSELNLSSLELGDSALYFCASSAGQGRITYEQYFGPGTRLTVT.

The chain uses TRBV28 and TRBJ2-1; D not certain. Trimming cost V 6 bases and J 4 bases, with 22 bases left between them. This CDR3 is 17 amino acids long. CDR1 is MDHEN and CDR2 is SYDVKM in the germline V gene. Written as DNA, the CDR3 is TGTGCCAGCAGCCCCACCAACGCGATCGGGTCATACAATGAGCAGTTCTTC. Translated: CASSPTNAIGSYNEQFF. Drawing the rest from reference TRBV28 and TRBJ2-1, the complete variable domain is DVKVTQSSRYLVKRTGEKVFLECVQDMDHENMFWYRQDPGLGLRLIYFSYDVKMKEKGDIPEGYSVSREKKERFSLILESASTNQTSMYLCASSPTNAIGSYNEQFFGPGTRLTVL.

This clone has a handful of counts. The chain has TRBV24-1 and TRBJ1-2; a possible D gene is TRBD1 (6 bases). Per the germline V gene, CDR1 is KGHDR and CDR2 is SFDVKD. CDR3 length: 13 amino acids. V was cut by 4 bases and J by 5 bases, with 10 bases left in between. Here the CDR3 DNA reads TGTGCCACCAGTGACCCCGGACAGTATGGCTACACCTTC. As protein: CATSDPGQYGYTF.

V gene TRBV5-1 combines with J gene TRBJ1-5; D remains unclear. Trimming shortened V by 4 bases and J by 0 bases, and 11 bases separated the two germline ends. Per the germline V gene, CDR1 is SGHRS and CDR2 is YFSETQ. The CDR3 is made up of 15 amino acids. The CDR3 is CASSPAGNSNQPQHF. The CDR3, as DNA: TGCGCCAGCAGCCCCGCGGGTAATAGCAATCAGCCCCAGCATTTT.

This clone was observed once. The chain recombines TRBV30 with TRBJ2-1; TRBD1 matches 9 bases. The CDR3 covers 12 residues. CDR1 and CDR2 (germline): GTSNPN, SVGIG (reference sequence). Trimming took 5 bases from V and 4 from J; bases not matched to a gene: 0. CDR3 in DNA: TGTGCCTGGGACAGGGGGTACAATGAGCAGTTCTTC. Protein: CAWDRGYNEQFF.

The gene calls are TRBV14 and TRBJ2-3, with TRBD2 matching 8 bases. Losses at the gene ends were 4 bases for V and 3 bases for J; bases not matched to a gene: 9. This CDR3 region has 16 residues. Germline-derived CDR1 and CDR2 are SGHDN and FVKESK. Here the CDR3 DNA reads TGTGCCAGCAGCCGAATAGGCGGGGGGACTACAGATACGCAGTATTTT. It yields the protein CASSRIGGGTTDTQYF. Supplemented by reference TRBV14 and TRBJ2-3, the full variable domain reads EAGVTQFPSHSVIEKGQTVTLRCDPISGHDNLYWYRRVMGKEIKFLLHFVKESKQDESGMPNNRFLAERTGGTYSTLKVQPAELEDSGVYFCASSRIGGGTTDTQYFGPGTRLTVL.

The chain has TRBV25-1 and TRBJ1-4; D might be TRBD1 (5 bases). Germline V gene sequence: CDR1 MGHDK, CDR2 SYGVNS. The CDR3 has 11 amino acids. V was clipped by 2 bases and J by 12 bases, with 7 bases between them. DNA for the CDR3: TGTGCCAGCAGTGAAGAACAGGAACTGTTTTTT. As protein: CASSEEQELFF.